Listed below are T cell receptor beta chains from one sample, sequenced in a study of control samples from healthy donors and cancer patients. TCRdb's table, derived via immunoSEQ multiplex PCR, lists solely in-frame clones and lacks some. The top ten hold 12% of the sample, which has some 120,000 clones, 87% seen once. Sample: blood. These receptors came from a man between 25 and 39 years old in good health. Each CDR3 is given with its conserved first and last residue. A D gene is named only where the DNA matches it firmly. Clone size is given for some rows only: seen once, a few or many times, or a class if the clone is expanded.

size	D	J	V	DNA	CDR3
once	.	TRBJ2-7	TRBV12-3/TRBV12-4	TGTGCCAGCAGTTTTGACAGATCCTACGAGCAGTACTTC	CASSFDRSYEQYF
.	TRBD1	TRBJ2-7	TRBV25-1	TGTGCCAGCAGTGATGACAGGACAGGGAGCCACGAGCAGTACTTC	CASSDDRTGSHEQYF
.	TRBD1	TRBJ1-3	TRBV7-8	TGTGCCAGCAGCAAACAGGGGGCTGGAAACACCATATATTTT	CASSKQGAGNTIYF
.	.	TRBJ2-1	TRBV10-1	TGCGCCAGCAGTGAGGTTGGCCCGGCAGATGAGCAGTTCTTC	CASSEVGPADEQFF
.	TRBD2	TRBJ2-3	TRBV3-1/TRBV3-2	TGTGCCAGCAGCCAAGACAGCGGGGGTGCAAATACGCAGTATTTT	CASSQDSGGANTQYF
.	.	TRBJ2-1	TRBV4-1	TGCGCCAGCAGCCAAGGATTGAGTTCCAGCTCCTACAATGAGCAGTTCTTC	CASSQGLSSSSYNEQFF
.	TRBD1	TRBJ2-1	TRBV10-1	TGCGCCAGCAGTGAGGGGACAGGGGCCGAGCAGTTCTTC	CASSEGTGAEQFF
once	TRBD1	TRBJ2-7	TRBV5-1	TGCGCCAGCTCCAGCGAGGGGGGACAGGGGACCTACGAGCAGTACTTC	CASSSEGGQGTYEQYF
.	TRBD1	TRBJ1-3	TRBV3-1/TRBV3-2	TGTGCCAGCAGCCCCACAGGGGAGGGTGGAAACACCATATATTTT	CASSPTGEGGNTIYF
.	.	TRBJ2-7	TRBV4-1	TGCGCCAGCAGCCTTTCCGGGACACTTTACGAGCAGTACTTC	CASSLSGTLYEQYF
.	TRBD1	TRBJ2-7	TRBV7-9	TGTGCCAGCACCCCCCGGGACAGGGGCCGCTACGAGCAGTACTTC	CASTPRDRGRYEQYF
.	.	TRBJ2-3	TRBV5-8	TGTGCCAGCAGCTTGGAGGGCGGGGCGGATACGCAGTATTTT	CASSLEGGADTQYF
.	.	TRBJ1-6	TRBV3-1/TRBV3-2	TGTGCCAGCAGCCAAGTGGGGGCACTCCACTTT	CASSQVGALHF
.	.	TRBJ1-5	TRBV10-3	TGTGCCATCAGCCAAACAGGAGAGGGTAGCAATCAGCCCCAGCATTTT	CAISQTGEGSNQPQHF
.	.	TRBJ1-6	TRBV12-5	TGTGCTAGTGGGGCAGAGAATTCACCCCTCCACTTT	CASGAENSPLHF
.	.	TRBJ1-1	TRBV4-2	TGTGCCAGCAGCCTCCCCGCGGGGGGTATGAACACTGAAGCTTTCTTT	CASSLPAGGMNTEAFF
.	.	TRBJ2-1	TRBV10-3	TGTGCCATCAGTGAGGACATACGGGACTTTCAGTTCTTC	CAISEDIRDFQFF
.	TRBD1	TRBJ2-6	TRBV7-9	TGTGCCAGCAGCAATTTCCGGGACAGGGGAATTGGGGCCAACGTCCTGACTTTC	CASSNFRDRGIGANVLTF
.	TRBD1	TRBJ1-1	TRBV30	TGTGCCTGCGACAGGGGGCCCCCGAACACTGAAGCTTTCTTT	CACDRGPPNTEAFF
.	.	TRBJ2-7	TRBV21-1	TGTGCCAGCAGTTTACAACTAGCGGGGGGTTCGGTGCAGTACTTC	CASSLQLAGGSVQYF
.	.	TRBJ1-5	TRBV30	TGTGCCTGGGGGATTTTTAATCAGCCCCAGCATTTT	CAWGIFNQPQHF
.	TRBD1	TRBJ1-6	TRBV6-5	TGTGCCAGCAGTTACGATGACAGGGTCACATCACCCCTCCACTTT	CASSYDDRVTSPLHF
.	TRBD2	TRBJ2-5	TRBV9	TGTGCCGGGGCGGCGGGGGTTGGTGAGACCCAGTACTTC	CAGAAGVGETQYF
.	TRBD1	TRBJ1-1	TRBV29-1	TGCAGCGTTAGGACAGGTGTGAACACTGAAGCTTTCTTT	CSVRTGVNTEAFF
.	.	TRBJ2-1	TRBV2	TGTGCCAGCAGTGACATGGGGCAGGGAAGGAATGAGCAGTTCTTC	CASSDMGQGRNEQFF
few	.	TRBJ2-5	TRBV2	TGTGCCAGCAGCCTGGGACTCCCCATCCGCGAGACCCAGTACTTC	CASSLGLPIRETQYF
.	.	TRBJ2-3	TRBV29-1	TGCAGCGTTGGAGGGACTAGCACAGATACGCAGTATTTT	CSVGGTSTDTQYF
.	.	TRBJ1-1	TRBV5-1	TGCGCCAGCAGCTTTGTAGGGGATGGGTCGAACACTGAAGCTTTCTTT	CASSFVGDGSNTEAFF
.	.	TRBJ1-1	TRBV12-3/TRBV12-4	TGTGCCAGCAGCCTTCCAGGTCCCACTGAAGCTTTCTTT	CASSLPGPTEAFF
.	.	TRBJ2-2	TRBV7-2	TGTGCCAGCAGCTGGACACAGGGTGCCACCGGGGAGCTGTTTTTT	CASSWTQGATGELFF
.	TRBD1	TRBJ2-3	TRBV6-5	TGTGCCACCCTTCGTGACAGGGGGGCAGATACGCAGTATTTT	CATLRDRGADTQYF
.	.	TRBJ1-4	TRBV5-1	TGCGCCAGCAGCTTGGACAGGGCTCCCCGGGAAAAACTGTTTTTT	CASSLDRAPREKLFF
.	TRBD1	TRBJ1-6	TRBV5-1	TGCGCCAGCAGCCTGAGGACAGGGGTTTATAATTCACCCCTCCACTTT	CASSLRTGVYNSPLHF
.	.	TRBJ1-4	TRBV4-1	TGCGCCAGCAGCCAAGAGGGGGAAGGTGCAACTAATGAAAAACTGTTTTTT	CASSQEGEGATNEKLFF
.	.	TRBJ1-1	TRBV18	TGTGCCAGCTCACCACTCAGGGAAACTGAAGCTTTCTTT	CASSPLRETEAFF
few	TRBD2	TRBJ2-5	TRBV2	TGTGCCAGCAGTGACCCCGATAGCGGGGGGGAAGAGACCCAGTACTTC	CASSDPDSGGEETQYF
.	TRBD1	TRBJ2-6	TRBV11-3	TGTGCCAGCAGCCTCCTCCCGGGACAGGGACCCTCTGGGGCCAACGTCCTGACTTTC	CASSLLPGQGPSGANVLTF
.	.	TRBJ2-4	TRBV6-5	TGTGCCAGCAGTCCCCAGAGGACCAAAAACATTCAGTACTTC	CASSPQRTKNIQYF
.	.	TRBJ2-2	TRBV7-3	TGTGCCAGCAGCCCCACTCCGGACATCCCTGGGGAGCTGTTTTTT	CASSPTPDIPGELFF
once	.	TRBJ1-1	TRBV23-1	TGCGCCAGCATCAAGGACAGAGCGAACACTGAAGCTTTCTTT	CASIKDRANTEAFF
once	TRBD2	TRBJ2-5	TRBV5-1	TGCGCCAGCAGCTTGCAGACTAGCGGGCAAGAGACCCAGTACTTC	CASSLQTSGQETQYF
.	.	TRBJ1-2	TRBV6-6	TGTGCCCTCAGCGGGGGGGGGCCTGGCTACACCTTC	CALSGGGPGYTF
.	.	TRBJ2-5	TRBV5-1	TGCGCCAGCAGCTTGCTGGAGTACAGCGAAGAGACCCAGTACTTC	CASSLLEYSEETQYF
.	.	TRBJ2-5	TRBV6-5	TGTGCCAGCTCGAACCGAAAAGAGACCCAGTACTTC	CASSNRKETQYF
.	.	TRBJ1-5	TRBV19	TGTGCCAGTAGTATGGTCGATCAGCCCCAGCATTTT	CASSMVDQPQHF
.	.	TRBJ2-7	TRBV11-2	TGTGCCAGCAGCATTTTCCATGGCTCCTACGAGCAGTACTTC	CASSIFHGSYEQYF
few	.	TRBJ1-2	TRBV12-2	TGTGCAAGTCGCTTAGAGAGGGGTGGGCACACCTTC	CASRLERGGHTF
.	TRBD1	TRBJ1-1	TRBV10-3	TGTGCCATCGGGGACGGGACAGGGGGCTTGAACACTGAAGCTTTCTTT	CAIGDGTGGLNTEAFF
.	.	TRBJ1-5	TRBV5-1	TGCGCCAGCAGCTTAAATCCGGACAGAAAAGACCAGCCCCAGCATTTT	CASSLNPDRKDQPQHF
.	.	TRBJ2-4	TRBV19	TGTGCCAGTAGTATAGGAAGGGGGAACATTCAGTACTTC	CASSIGRGNIQYF
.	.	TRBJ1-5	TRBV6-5	TGTGCCAGCAGTTACGGGGGGAATCAGCCCCAGCATTTT	CASSYGGNQPQHF
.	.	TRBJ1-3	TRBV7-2	TGTGCCAGCAGCTTAGAGGGTCGGTACGGAAACACCATATATTTT	CASSLEGRYGNTIYF
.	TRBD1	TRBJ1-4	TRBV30	TGTGCCTGGAGCGTAATGGGACAGATAAATGAAAAACTGTTTTTT	CAWSVMGQINEKLFF
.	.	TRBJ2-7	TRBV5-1	TGCGCCAGCAGCCTAGATCTCCGGGGCCAGCAGTACTTC	CASSLDLRGQQYF